This T cell receptor beta chain is drawn from a study of CD8 T cells in Susac syndrome. General study points: The study acknowledged a relatively small number of individuals in its TCR sequencing and HLA analysis.

Multiple sclerosis controls were treatment-naive patients with stable or active relapsing-remitting disease. On this clonotype: The antigen remains undetermined.

Random hexamers were used to reverse transcribe roughly 0.45 to 1 ug of RNA. Across 54 Vbeta and 13 Jbeta, TCR beta CDR3 was amplified with immunoSEQ multiplex PCR. TCRdb itself ran the immunoSEQ multiplex PCR reads through MiXCR, one entry per CDR3 protein. The sample lists 200,000 to 300,000 distinct CDR3 sequences; just over 90% were seen once. This CDR3 comprises 14 residues. Germline V gives CDR1 SGHDT, CDR2 YYEEEE. With 3 bases clipped from V and 7 bases from J, the junction kept 4 bases outside the gene matches. The TCR originated in a human donor with multiple sclerosis. This sequence joins TRBV5-6 and TRBJ1-1; the match to TRBD1 covers 12 bases. The sequenced sample consisted of CD4+ T cells from PBMCs. The CDR3 loop reads CASSWDRGRGEAFF. The DNA of the CDR3 is TGTGCCAGCAGCTGGGACAGGGGGCGAGGTGAAGCTTTCTTT.